One and the same sample provided the 18 T cell receptor beta chains below, sequenced in a study of T cells in Graves' hyperthyroidism and ophthalmopathy. Authors of the study amplified TCR beta CDR3 regions from RNA transcripts. The TCR CDR3 was amplified in a first-round RT-PCR using the HTBI primer set. TCRdb reanalysed the multiplex PCR reads using MiXCR and keeps one entry per CDR3 protein. The sample has around 520,000 distinct CDR3 sequences; 14% are singletons. Sequenced sample: blood. These receptors were collected from a woman aged 35 to 49 with Graves' hyperthyroidism.

This sequence joins TRBV5-1 and TRBJ1-6; D is unclear. CDR3 size: 15 residues. Germline V gene sequence: CDR1 SGHRS, CDR2 YFSETQ. Deletions cut 4 bases from V and 10 bases from J, with 18 bases between. The CDR3, as DNA: TGCGCCAGCAGCGACGGTGGACCGGAGGGATCACCCCTCCACTTT. It is translated as CASSDGGPEGSPLHF.

This clonotype was seen many times. V usage is TRBV13 and J usage is TRBJ2-7; the D gene is possibly TRBD1 (5 bases). The CDR3 is 14 amino acids. The V gene's germline CDR1 is PRHDT and CDR2 FYEKMQ (reference sequence). Trimming left V 5 bases short and J 0 bases short, with 11 bases between. CDR3 protein: CASSVGASSYEQYF. The CDR3 nucleotides read TGTGCCAGCAGCGTTGGGGCGAGCTCCTACGAGCAGTACTTC.

The rearrangement joins TRBV29-1 to TRBJ1-1, with D hard to call. The CDR3 is 14 residues long. CDR1 is SQVTM, CDR2 ANQGSEA, per germline. Deletions cut 2 bases from V and 5 bases from J, with 15 bases between. CDR3: CSVELPGRVTEAFF. The CDR3 DNA sequence: TGCAGCGTTGAACTCCCCGGACGGGTTACTGAAGCTTTCTTT.

This clonotype was observed a few times. This chain joins TRBV6-5 and TRBJ2-6, with D uncertain. This CDR3 has 16 amino acids. Per germline, CDR1 MNHEY and CDR2 SVGAGI. The V end lost 0 bases, the J end lost 0 bases, and 6 bases lay between the germline ends. The CDR3 region has the DNA TGTGCCAGCAGTTACTCGCCGTTCTCTGGGGCCAACGTCCTGACTTTC. Its translation: CASSYSPFSGANVLTF.

This clonotype was counted many times. This chain links TRBV30 with TRBJ2-3, with 7 bases that match TRBD1. CDR1 GTSNPN and CDR2 SVGIG come from the germline V gene (reference sequence). Germline trimming cut 2 bases from V and 6 bases from J; bases unmatched to any gene: 5. The CDR3 totals 13 residues. The CDR3 DNA reads as TGTGCCTGGAGTCGGGACAGCTTCGATACGCAGTATTTT. This encodes CAWSRDSFDTQYF.

This clonotype was observed at least ten times. This chain links TRBV12-3 or TRBV12-4 with TRBJ2-1; D gene uncertain. V lost 4 bases to trimming and J lost 7 bases, with 14 bases between them. The CDR3 is 14 residues long. CDR3 sequence: CASSSARRWNEQFF. The CDR3, as DNA: TGTGCCAGCAGTTCTGCCCGCCGGTGGAATGAGCAGTTCTTC.

Ten or more counts support this clonotype. The chain uses TRBV28 and TRBJ2-3, with unresolved D. CDR3 size: 15 residues. V gave up 3 bases and J gave up 3 bases, with 13 bases separating them. CDR1 and CDR2 (germline): MDHEN, SYDVKM. The CDR3: CASSLVIRATDTQYF. For the CDR3, the DNA is TGTGCCAGCAGTTTGGTAATTAGAGCGACAGATACGCAGTATTTT.

This clonotype showed up many times. The chain links TRBV12-3 or TRBV12-4 to TRBJ2-1, with D tentatively TRBD1 (5 bases). The CDR3 length is 15 residues. Trimming pared 1 base from V and 2 bases from J, leaving 9 bases between. Here the CDR3 reads CASSLGTPPYNEQFF. For the CDR3, the DNA is TGTGCCAGCAGTTTAGGGACACCGCCCTACAATGAGCAGTTCTTC.

The V and J genes are TRBV28 and TRBJ2-5; D unclear. Trimming cost V 5 bases and J 0 bases, with 7 bases left between them. The CDR3 runs to 13 residues. Germline lookup yields CDR1 MDHEN and CDR2 SYDVKM. The CDR3 DNA follows: TGTGCCAGCAGTGGACCCAACCAAGAGACCCAGTACTTC. This encodes CASSGPNQETQYF.

This clonotype was seen only a few times. This rearrangement joins TRBV29-1 to TRBJ1-4; D uncertain. The V end lost 4 bases, the J end lost 0 bases, and 15 bases lay between the germline ends. Germline CDR1 SQVTM, CDR2 ANQGSEA. CDR3 length: 16 residues. The CDR3 reads CSVGPPSDATNEKLFF. CDR3 DNA sequence: TGCAGCGTTGGCCCTCCCTCAGATGCAACTAATGAAAAACTGTTTTTT.

This chain connects TRBV15 to TRBJ1-4; D perhaps matches TRBD1 (6 bases). CDR1 and CDR2 from the germline V gene are LNHNV and YYDKDF (reference sequence). The ends were cut back, 2 bases at V and 3 bases at J, with 13 bases in the middle. The CDR3 contains 16 residues. DNA of the CDR3: TGTGCCACCAGCAGAACCCGACAGGATTCTAATGAAAAACTGTTTTTT. This sequence encodes CATSRTRQDSNEKLFF.

With regard to this clonotype: At one end, the junction sequence differs from germline, possibly due to a read error. The V call is TRBV6-1, the J call TRBJ2-3; D perhaps matches TRBD1 (6 bases). The CDR3 has 15 residues. From germline, CDR1 is MNHNS and CDR2 SASEGT. In DNA, the CDR3 is TGTGCCAGCAGTGCCCGGACAGAGAGCACAGATGCGCAGTATTTT. It codes for CASSARTESTDAQYF.

The sample holds many counts of this clonotype. V is TRBV28 and J is TRBJ2-1; 7 nucleotides line up with TRBD2. Germline V lookup: CDR1 MDHEN, CDR2 SYDVKM. The trim removed 8 bases at V and 2 bases at J, leaving 6 bases unmatched. The CDR3 totals 14 residues. The CDR3 bases are TGTGCCAGCGTACCGACTAGCACCTACAATGAGCAGTTCTTC. Translation: CASVPTSTYNEQFF.

This clonotype was seen repeatedly, ten times or more. J is TRBJ2-6 and V is TRBV18; TRBD1 aligns across 7 bases. The CDR3 is 15 amino acids. J gave up 6 bases and V 5 bases, and 7 bases lay outside the gene matches. Germline CDR1 reads KGHSH; CDR2 reads LQKENI. The CDR3 DNA follows: TGTGCCAGCTCATCCGGGACAGCGGCGGCCAACGTCCTGACTTTC. Protein product: CASSSGTAAANVLTF.

This clonotype occurred many times. CDR3 sequence reads: CASSPPRSFIYEQYF. The CDR3 bases are TGTGCCAGCAGCCCACCCAGGTCTTTCATCTACGAGCAGTACTTC. This chain connects TRBV3-1 to TRBJ2-7; the D is unclear. CDR3 length: 15 residues. Germline V gene sequence: CDR1 LGHDT, CDR2 YNNKEL (reference sequence). V lost 4 bases and J lost 3, with 16 bases in between.

This clonotype appeared a few times. The rearrangement joins TRBV4-1 to TRBJ2-5; D is undetermined. The length of the CDR3 is 13 residues. CDR1 is MGHRA, CDR2 YSYEKL, per germline. The V end lost 2 bases, the J end lost 3 bases, and 7 bases lay between the germline ends. CDR3 protein: CASSQPGEETQYF. The CDR3 bases are TGCGCCAGCAGCCAACCCGGAGAAGAGACCCAGTACTTC.

This clonotype came up many times. The J gene is TRBJ2-1, the V gene TRBV28; tentative D call: TRBD2 (6 bases). CDR3 size: 14 residues. The V gene lost 10 bases and the J gene lost 8 bases, with 21 bases spanning the gap. Germline V gives CDR1 MDHEN, CDR2 SYDVKM. The CDR3 sequence is CATNIGTPVDEQFF. Here the CDR3 DNA reads TGTGCCACTAATATCGGGACTCCTGTCGATGAGCAGTTCTTC. The full variable domain, completed using reference TRBV28 and TRBJ2-1, is DVKVTQSSRYLVKRTGEKVFLECVQDMDHENMFWYRQDPGLGLRLIYFSYDVKMKEKGDIPEGYSVSREKKERFSLILESASTNQTSMYLCATNIGTPVDEQFFGPGTRLTVL.

This chain's CDR3 is CATSRIQGGSNEQFF. DNA of the CDR3: TGTGCCACCAGCAGGATCCAGGGTGGTAGCAATGAGCAGTTCTTC. The chain carries TRBV15 and TRBJ2-1; TRBD1 might be the D (5 bases). The germline V gene encodes CDR1 LNHNV and CDR2 YYDKDF (reference sequence). Trimming cost V 3 bases and J 6 bases, with 15 bases left between them. The CDR3 has 15 amino acids.